The T cell receptor (beta chain) described here comes from a study of graft-versus-host responses after intestinal transplantation. Study findings and constraints: Declines in HvG clones occurring early post-transplant were associated with peak circulating GvH clone levels.

The CDR3 loop spans 14 amino acids. CDR1 and CDR2 (germline): SGHTA, FQGNSA. The ends were cut back, 4 bases at V and 8 bases at J, with 17 bases in the middle. A note on this clone: The antigen remains undetermined.

The repertoire was sequenced with immunoSEQ multiplex PCR; TCRdb's copy has only in-frame clones and lacks some. Of about 47,000 clones in the sample, approximately 95% were seen once. The sample here was unstimulated CD8+ T cells sorted from spleen or lymph node cells, taken before transplant. This TCR came from a human donor who was the organ donor for an intestinal transplant. The chain couples TRBV7-2 to TRBJ1-2; maybe TRBD1 (5 bases). The DNA for the CDR3 is TGTGCCAGCAGCTCCATGGGGGATTGGAGCGGCTACACCTTC. Its translation: CASSSMGDWSGYTF.